The 25 T cell receptor beta chains below all came from one sample that was sequenced in a study of control samples from healthy donors and cancer patients. Clones were sequenced by immunoSEQ multiplex PCR, and TCRdb holds only the in-frame ones, with some missing. The table shows tens of thousands of clones, with around 87% occurring only once. The sequenced sample consisted of PBMCs. The receptors here all came from a woman aged 60-75 years with lung cancer.

The V and J genes are TRBV5-4 and TRBJ1-1; 8 nucleotides align to TRBD1. After removal of 3 bases from V and 4 bases from J, the junction contained 8 bases not matched to a gene. Germline V CDR1 and CDR2: SGHNT, YYREEE (reference sequence). The CDR3 is made up of 15 amino acids. In DNA form, the CDR3 reads TGTGCCAGCAGCTGGAATGTAGGGACAGGCACTGAAGCTTTCTTT. Its protein product is CASSWNVGTGTEAFF.

This clone was observed a few times. The chain couples TRBV9 to TRBJ2-1; D might be TRBD2 (7 bases). Trimming shortened V by 0 bases and J by 4 bases, and 11 bases separated the two germline ends. This CDR3 is built from 15 residues. In germline, CDR1 is SGDLS, CDR2 YYNGEE. The DNA of the CDR3 is TGTGCCAGCAGCGTAGCGGGGGGCGGTTACAATGAGCAGTTCTTC. Its translation is CASSVAGGGYNEQFF.

The chain recombines TRBV5-1 with TRBJ1-6; D is unclear. CDR3 length: 15 amino acids. Germline loops: CDR1 SGHRS, CDR2 YFSETQ. V was shortened by 1 base and J by 5 bases, with 10 bases between the two germline ends. CDR3 coding DNA: TGCGCCAGCAGCTTGAAGCCCAACAATAATTCACCCCTCCACTTT. Residues: CASSLKPNNNSPLHF.

This chain links TRBV24-1 with TRBJ2-5; D possibly corresponds to TRBD1 (6 bases). The V and J ends lost 2 bases and 2 bases respectively, with 20 bases between them. The CDR3 is made up of 18 amino acids. Germline loops: CDR1 KGHDR, CDR2 SFDVKD. The CDR3 DNA reads TGTGCCACCAGTGATTCATCCGGTGGACAGAAAATTCAAGAGACCCAGTACTTC. Its translation is CATSDSSGGQKIQETQYF.

The rearrangement uses TRBV6-5 and TRBJ2-2, with D unclear. This CDR3 has 13 amino acids. V was cut by 0 bases and J by 8 bases, with 7 bases left in between. The germline gives CDR1 MNHEY, CDR2 SVGAGI. This chain's CDR3 is CASSYSRGGELFF. CDR3 coding DNA: TGTGCCAGCAGTTACTCGCGTGGGGGGGAGCTGTTTTTT.

The chain carries TRBV2 and TRBJ2-7; 10 bases are shared with TRBD1. Germline CDR1 SNHLY, CDR2 FYNNEI. The CDR3 is made up of 13 amino acids. J lost 3 bases, V lost 5 bases, and 1 base had no gene match. The CDR3 region is CASSRDRGYEQYF. The CDR3 coding sequence is TGTGCCAGCAGTCGGGACAGGGGCTACGAGCAGTACTTC.

The chain's CDR3 is CASSYLAGGTDTQYF. CDR3 nucleotides: TGCGCCAGCAGCTACCTAGCGGGAGGGACAGATACGCAGTATTTT. This rearrangement joins TRBV5-1 to TRBJ2-3, with 12 bases matching TRBD2. Germline CDR1 reads SGHRS; CDR2 reads YFSETQ. V shed 3 bases and J 3 bases; nucleotides not matched to a gene: 2. The CDR3 runs to 15 residues.

The chain links TRBV28 to TRBJ1-5; D perhaps matches TRBD1 (5 bases). Trimming cost V 5 bases and J 0 bases, with 8 bases left between them. CDR1 and CDR2 (germline): MDHEN, SYDVKM. The CDR3 has 14 amino acids. This chain's CDR3 is CASSPGPSNQPQHF. The CDR3 DNA follows: TGTGCCAGCAGTCCGGGACCTAGCAATCAGCCCCAGCATTTT.

This clone was seen a handful of times. This chain links TRBV6-5 with TRBJ1-6; D unclear. Germline V gives CDR1 MNHEY, CDR2 SVGAGI. This CDR3 is built from 12 residues. Trimming pared 6 bases from V and 3 bases from J, leaving 3 bases between. The chain's CDR3 is CASRGYNSPLHF. CDR3 DNA sequence: TGTGCCAGCAGGGGCTATAATTCACCCCTCCACTTT.

The chain employs TRBV5-8 and TRBJ2-5, with D hard to call. V was trimmed by 1 base and J by 4 bases, leaving 11 bases between them. The CDR3 contains 14 residues. Germline V gene lookup returns CDR1 SGHTS and CDR2 YDEGEE. The chain's CDR3 is CASSLRAGRETQYF. In DNA form, the CDR3 reads TGTGCCAGCAGCTTGAGGGCAGGCCGAGAGACCCAGTACTTC.

The chain couples TRBV6-6 to TRBJ2-2, with 7 bases that match TRBD1. Germline loops: CDR1 MNHNY, CDR2 SVGAGI (reference sequence). Losses at the gene ends were 6 bases for V and 0 bases for J; bases not matched to a gene: 1. The CDR3 loop spans 14 amino acids. CDR3 sequence: CASRGTANTGELFF. The CDR3 DNA is TGTGCCAGCAGAGGGACAGCGAACACCGGGGAGCTGTTTTTT.

The chain combines TRBV4-1 with TRBJ2-3, with D perhaps TRBD1 or TRBD2 (5 bases each). Between the trimmed V and J ends, which lost 0 bases and 6 bases, there was a span of 19 bases. The CDR3 contains 17 residues. Germline lookup yields CDR1 MGHRA and CDR2 YSYEKL. The CDR3 spells CASSQELSGPIPDTQYF. The DNA for the CDR3 is TGCGCCAGCAGCCAAGAGTTGTCGGGACCAATCCCCGATACGCAGTATTTT.

The chain recombines TRBV5-1 with TRBJ1-5, with 10 bases aligning to TRBD1. The CDR3 loop spans 18 amino acids. Germline assignment: CDR1 SGHRS and CDR2 YFSETQ. Losses at the gene ends were 4 bases for V and 0 bases for J; bases not matched to a gene: 10. Here the CDR3 DNA reads TGCGCCAGCAGCATCCTTGGACAGGGGGTTTTTAGCAATCAGCCCCAGCATTTT. As protein: CASSILGQGVFSNQPQHF.

The chain recombines TRBV30 with TRBJ2-6; TRBD1 aligns across 8 bases. This CDR3 has 16 amino acids. Looked up from germline, CDR1 is GTSNPN and CDR2 is SVGIG (reference sequence). CDR3 amino acids: CAEDRTGSSGANVLTF. In nucleotides, the CDR3 is TGTGCTGAAGACAGGACAGGGTCCTCTGGGGCCAACGTCCTGACTTTC.

The chain uses TRBV10-3 and TRBJ1-1, with D hard to call. Per the germline V gene, CDR1 is ENHRY and CDR2 is SYGVKD. The CDR3 extends over 16 amino acids. V was shortened by 0 bases and J by 0 bases, with 11 bases between the two germline ends. CDR3 nucleotide sequence: TGTGCCATCAGTGAGTCGGTCAGAATTATGAACACTGAAGCTTTCTTT. Translation: CAISESVRIMNTEAFF.

The CDR3 DNA reads as TGTGCCAGCAGCTTAGGCTTTGGGGGAAACACCATATATTTT. Translated, it gives CASSLGFGGNTIYF. The V gene is TRBV7-8, the J gene TRBJ1-3; D gene unclear. This CDR3 spans 14 amino acids. Trimming removed 1 base at V and 4 bases at J, with 8 bases between. Germline-derived CDR1 and CDR2 are SGHVS and FQNEAQ.

The chain employs TRBV7-8 and TRBJ1-1; no clear D. The CDR3 is made up of 13 amino acids. V was trimmed by 0 bases and J by 0 bases, leaving 2 bases between them. Germline V gene data show CDR1 as SGHVS and CDR2 as FQNEAQ. The CDR3 DNA sequence: TGTGCCAGCAGCTTAGCCCTGAACACTGAAGCTTTCTTT. Protein: CASSLALNTEAFF.

This clone was detected a few times. This rearrangement joins TRBV3-1 (or the pseudogene TRBV3-2) to TRBJ1-6; D is undetermined. The CDR3 is 15 amino acids. The V gene's germline CDR1 is LGHDT and CDR2 YNNKEL (reference sequence). Trimming removed 4 bases at V and 4 bases at J, with 11 bases between. This CDR3 reads CASSRGTGYNSPLHF. The CDR3 DNA reads as TGTGCCAGCAGCCGAGGTACCGGGTATAATTCACCCCTCCACTTT.

This clone was counted only a few times. The V call is TRBV6-1, the J call TRBJ2-3, with 8 bases fitting TRBD2. CDR1 is MNHNS and CDR2 is SASEGT in the germline V gene. Losses at the gene ends were 3 bases for V and 8 bases for J; bases not matched to a gene: 4. The CDR3 contains 13 residues. The CDR3 DNA sequence: TGTGCCAGCAGTGAGGGACTAGTAGTTACGCAGTATTTT. It codes for CASSEGLVVTQYF.

The chain is built from TRBV6-2 or TRBV6-3 and TRBJ2-7; TRBD1 might be the D (6 bases). Between the trimmed V and J ends, which lost 5 bases and 5 bases, there was a span of 16 bases. CDR1 is MNHEY and CDR2 is SVGEGT in the germline V gene. This CDR3 spans 14 amino acids. CDR3 sequence reads: CASSTSGHVDEQYF. In nucleotides, the CDR3 is TGTGCCAGCAGTACATCGGGACATGTGGACGAGCAGTACTTC.

The table lists this clone with a count of one. The chain couples TRBV2 to TRBJ1-3; D not certain. CDR1 and CDR2 (germline): SNHLY, FYNNEI. V was clipped by 3 bases and J by 2 bases, with 8 bases between them. This CDR3 is 14 amino acids long. The CDR3 nucleotides are TGTGCCAGCAGTGATCCAACAGCTGGAAACACCATATATTTT. It translates to CASSDPTAGNTIYF.

V and J are TRBV3-1 (or the pseudogene TRBV3-2) and TRBJ2-7; D perhaps matches TRBD1 (5 bases). There are 14 residues in the CDR3. The V gene lost 0 bases and the J gene lost 3 bases, with 9 bases spanning the gap. Germline CDR1 is LGHDT and CDR2 is YNNKEL (reference sequence). The CDR3 DNA reads TGTGCCAGCAGCCAAGATGTCAGGGTCTACGAGCAGTACTTC. It specifies CASSQDVRVYEQYF.

The genes are TRBV28 and TRBJ2-7; TRBD2 agrees at 7 bases. Germline V gene data show CDR1 as MDHEN and CDR2 as SYDVKM. There are 13 residues in the CDR3. J gave up 2 bases and V 9 bases, and 7 bases lay outside the gene matches. The chain's CDR3 is CASSGGGAYEQYF. CDR3 nucleotide sequence: TGTGCCAGTTCGGGGGGTGGAGCCTACGAGCAGTACTTC. Supplemented by reference TRBV28 and TRBJ2-7, the full variable domain reads DVKVTQSSRYLVKRTGEKVFLECVQDMDHENMFWYRQDPGLGLRLIYFSYDVKMKEKGDIPEGYSVSREKKERFSLILESASTNQTSMYLCASSGGGAYEQYFGPGTRLTVT.

The V call is TRBV6-5, the J call TRBJ1-2; TRBD1 is a possible D gene (6 bases). Germline V gene sequence: CDR1 MNHEY, CDR2 SVGAGI. V lost 8 bases, J lost 8 bases, and 18 bases lay in between. This CDR3 is built from 13 residues. The CDR3 spells CASYGGGVGGYTF. The CDR3 DNA reads as TGTGCCAGCTATGGAGGGGGGGTAGGCGGCTACACCTTC.

V usage is TRBV29-1 and J usage is TRBJ2-5; 7 positions agree with TRBD2. The trim removed 3 bases at V and 5 bases at J, leaving 6 bases unmatched. CDR1 is SQVTM and CDR2 is ANQGSEA in the germline V gene. The CDR3 length is 13 residues. The CDR3 nucleotides are TGCAGCGTTGATAGGGACGGGGGGGAGACCCAGTACTTC. Amino acids: CSVDRDGGETQYF.